These 31 T cell receptor beta chains originate from one sample sequenced in a study of cytomegalovirus exposure and HLA in healthy donors. Profiling relied on immunoSEQ multiplex PCR, and the TCRdb table lists in-frame clones only, not all of them. The data show 230,000 or so clones, about 86% seen once. The sample comprised PBMCs. These receptors were collected from a woman between 18 and 29 years old in good health and CMV-seronegative.

The rearrangement joins TRBV5-1 to TRBJ2-7; D is ambiguous. V gave up 1 base and J gave up 6 bases, with 11 bases separating them. The CDR3 is 13 amino acids. Germline V gene data show CDR1 as SGHRS and CDR2 as YFSETQ. CDR3 nucleotides: TGCGCCAGCAGCTTGAATAGTCGAGGCGAGCAGTACTTC. This encodes CASSLNSRGEQYF.

The CDR3 DNA follows: TGCGCCAGCAGCTTGGATGACCGGGTTCGCAATGAGCAGTTCTTC. Its protein is CASSLDDRVRNEQFF. V usage is TRBV5-1 and J usage is TRBJ2-1; D gene ambiguous. The germline V and J ends were trimmed by 0 bases and 6 bases, with 13 bases remaining between them. The CDR3 length is 15 residues. The germline V gene encodes CDR1 SGHRS and CDR2 YFSETQ.

V gene TRBV5-4 combines with J gene TRBJ1-1, with unresolved D. CDR1 and CDR2 from the germline V gene are SGHNT and YYREEE (reference sequence). Deletions cut 0 bases from V and 8 bases from J, with 11 bases between. The CDR3 consists of 13 residues. The CDR3 DNA reads as TGTGCCAGCAGCTTGGTCGGGTATCAGGAAGCTTTCTTT. This translates into CASSLVGYQEAFF. The complete variable domain, with remaining parts taken from reference TRBV5-4 and TRBJ1-1, reads ETGVTQSPTHLIKTRGQQVTLRCSSQSGHNTVSWYQQALGQGPQFIFQYYREEENGRGNFPPRFSGLQFPNYSSELNVNALELDDSALYLCASSLVGYQEAFFGQGTRLTVV.

The DNA for the CDR3 is TGTGCCAGCAGCGAACCGACAGGGGGAGAGACCCAGTACTTC. It specifies CASSEPTGGETQYF. V is TRBV7-9 and J is TRBJ2-5; 9 bases map to TRBD1. With 5 bases clipped from V and 4 bases from J, the junction kept 5 bases outside the gene matches. Germline V gene data show CDR1 as SEHNR and CDR2 as FQNEAQ (reference sequence). CDR3 length equals 14 residues.

This clone was picked up a small number of times. The chain carries TRBV19 and TRBJ2-2; no reliable D call. Trimming took 6 bases from V and 1 from J, leaving 12 bases between them. This CDR3 has 15 amino acids. Germline-derived CDR1 and CDR2 are LNHDA and SQIVND (reference sequence). The CDR3 bases are TGTGCCAGTAGCGGAGCCCCACAGAACACCGGGGAGCTGTTTTTT. Translating gives CASSGAPQNTGELFF.

There are a few counts of this clone. The chain combines TRBV7-9 with TRBJ2-7; D remains ambiguous. The germline CDR1 and CDR2 sequences are SEHNR and FQNEAQ (reference sequence). V was pared by 5 bases and J by 3 bases, with 8 bases between. The CDR3 has 12 residues. CDR3 DNA: TGTGCCAGCAGCAAAGACTTCTACGAGCAGTACTTC. It specifies CASSKDFYEQYF.

The CDR3 nucleotides are TGTGCCAGTAGTAAATACAGGGGAGACTACGAGCAGTACTTC. Translated, it gives CASSKYRGDYEQYF. The gene calls are TRBV19 and TRBJ2-7; TRBD1 aligns across 7 bases. This CDR3 has 14 amino acids. The germline V gene encodes CDR1 LNHDA and CDR2 SQIVND (reference sequence). Unmatched junction bases numbered 6, after V lost 4 bases and J lost 3 bases.

CDR3 loop: CASSLSIAGGRHEQFF. The CDR3 nucleotides read TGTGCCAGCAGCTTATCCATAGCGGGAGGACGGCATGAGCAGTTCTTC. J is TRBJ2-1 and V is TRBV11-2, with 10 bases matching TRBD2. The germline V gene has CDR1 SGHAT and CDR2 FQNNGV. V dropped 2 bases and J dropped 8; count of bases not matched to a gene: 9. This CDR3 is built from 16 residues.

V gene TRBV5-1 combines with J gene TRBJ2-5; D possibly corresponds to TRBD1 (6 bases). The CDR3 covers 19 residues. Germline CDR1 reads SGHRS; CDR2 reads YFSETQ. V gave up 0 bases and J gave up 2 bases, with 23 bases separating them. CDR3 DNA sequence: TGCGCCAGCAGCTTGGATACAGGGTTAGTGCCTGACCCTCAAGAGACCCAGTACTTC. Encoded protein: CASSLDTGLVPDPQETQYF.

The V and J genes are TRBV19 and TRBJ2-1; D gene ambiguous. This CDR3 is 13 amino acids long. CDR1 LNHDA and CDR2 SQIVND come from the germline V gene (reference sequence). Trimming took off 3 bases at V and 6 bases at J, with 9 bases between the two ends. CDR3: CASSIPLVNEQFF. In DNA form, the CDR3 reads TGTGCCAGTAGTATCCCCCTAGTCAATGAGCAGTTCTTC.

The chain has TRBV19 and TRBJ2-7; 12 nucleotides match TRBD1. This CDR3 has 15 residues. Germline trimming cut 6 bases from V and 3 bases from J; bases unmatched to any gene: 6. CDR1 and CDR2 from the germline V gene are LNHDA and SQIVND (reference sequence). The CDR3 is CASSIGTGGYYEQYF. The CDR3 nucleotides read TGTGCCAGTAGCATTGGGACAGGGGGCTACTACGAGCAGTACTTC.

This chain links TRBV4-1 with TRBJ1-1; unclear D gene. This CDR3 contains 15 residues. V gave up 1 base and J gave up 1 base, with 10 bases separating them. CDR1 is MGHRA, CDR2 YSYEKL, per germline. The CDR3 loop reads CASSQVTPQNTEAFF. The CDR3 DNA reads TGCGCCAGCAGCCAAGTAACACCCCAGAACACTGAAGCTTTCTTT.

The chain is built from TRBV9 and TRBJ2-7; no definite D call. This CDR3 is built from 15 residues. Trimming stripped 4 bases from V and 6 bases from J, with 20 bases between. CDR1 SGDLS and CDR2 YYNGEE come from the germline V gene. The chain's CDR3 is CASSPRLNSISEQYF. In nucleotides, the CDR3 is TGTGCCAGCAGCCCCCGACTGAATAGCATTTCCGAGCAGTACTTC.

This chain uses TRBV5-6 with TRBJ2-5; 10 bases are shared with TRBD1. From germline, CDR1 is SGHDT and CDR2 YYEEEE. This CDR3 region has 16 residues. The J segment lost 3 bases and the V segment lost 3 bases, leaving 8 bases of the junction unmatched. The CDR3 reads CASSYSSGTGEETQYF. CDR3 sequence (DNA): TGTGCCAGCAGCTATTCGTCCGGGACAGGGGAAGAGACCCAGTACTTC.

V gene TRBV30 combines with J gene TRBJ1-2; 9 bases map to TRBD1. Germline CDR1 and CDR2: GTSNPN and SVGIG (reference sequence). The trim removed 8 bases at V and 2 bases at J, leaving 9 bases unmatched. CDR3 length: 14 amino acids. This CDR3 reads CAGRQGETNYGYTF. CDR3 nucleotide sequence: TGTGCCGGGCGACAGGGGGAGACGAACTATGGCTACACCTTC.

This clone appeared a single time. The CDR3: CAISEPALNTEAFF. CDR3 bases: TGTGCCATCAGTGAACCTGCCCTAAACACTGAAGCTTTCTTT. The V gene is TRBV10-3, the J gene TRBJ1-1, with unresolved D. CDR1 is ENHRY and CDR2 is SYGVKD in the germline V gene. The CDR3 consists of 14 residues. V lost 3 bases to trimming and J lost 2 bases, with 10 bases between them.

V is TRBV6-5 and J is TRBJ2-1, with D hard to call. The CDR3 sequence is 13 residues long. V was pared by 3 bases and J by 4 bases, with 7 bases between. Germline CDR1 reads MNHEY; CDR2 reads SVGAGI. The CDR3 nucleotides are TGTGCCAGCAGTTATTTCAGATACAATGAGCAGTTCTTC. Protein product: CASSYFRYNEQFF.

This rearrangement joins TRBV2 to TRBJ1-2; a possible D gene is TRBD1 (6 bases). V was cut by 4 bases and J by 4 bases, with 10 bases left in between. The germline V gene encodes CDR1 SNHLY and CDR2 FYNNEI. CDR3 size: 13 residues. The CDR3 nucleotides read TGTGCCAGCAGTGGACAGGCGCTCTATGGCTACACCTTC. Amino acids: CASSGQALYGYTF.

V and J are TRBV4-1 and TRBJ2-5; 11 bases line up with TRBD2. Looked up from germline, CDR1 is MGHRA and CDR2 is YSYEKL. J lost 2 bases, V lost 2 bases, and 7 bases had no gene match. The CDR3 runs 17 residues. The CDR3 sequence: CASSQHQGLAAQETQYF. The CDR3 DNA is TGCGCCAGCAGCCAACACCAGGGACTAGCGGCACAAGAGACCCAGTACTTC.

The chain uses TRBV19 and TRBJ2-1, with a tentative D call TRBD1 (6 bases). V lost 8 bases and J lost 9, with 26 bases in between. Looked up from germline, CDR1 is LNHDA and CDR2 is SQIVND (reference sequence). CDR3 length: 16 amino acids. DNA of the CDR3: TGTGCCAGTTCTAAAGTCACTGGACAGCCCACAGGTGAGCAGTTCTTC. This sequence encodes CASSKVTGQPTGEQFF.

V is TRBV5-1 and J is TRBJ2-1, with 7 bases aligning to TRBD2. J gave up 4 bases and V 3 bases, and 4 bases lay outside the gene matches. The CDR3 consists of 14 residues. Germline V CDR1 and CDR2: SGHRS, YFSETQ. In DNA, the CDR3 is TGCGCCAGCAGCTGGGGGGGTCAATACAATGAGCAGTTCTTC. Protein: CASSWGGQYNEQFF.

The CDR3 loop is CSVGDRNYEQYF. DNA for the CDR3: TGCAGCGTTGGGGACAGGAACTACGAGCAGTACTTC. This chain connects TRBV29-1 to TRBJ2-7; TRBD1 matches 8 bases. The germline V gene encodes CDR1 SQVTM and CDR2 ANQGSEA. V lost 4 bases and J lost 3; bases outside the gene matches: 2. The CDR3 consists of 12 residues.

The rearrangement joins TRBV23-1 to TRBJ2-7, with D perhaps matching TRBD2 (5 bases). TRBV23-1 is an ORF, and what it does is uncertain. The V gene lost 4 bases and the J gene lost 3 bases, with 19 bases spanning the gap. The CDR3 contains 16 residues. The CDR3 region has the DNA TGCGCCAGCAGTCTACATTCGGAGGAGTTCGGCTACGAGCAGTACTTC. Translated, it gives CASSLHSEEFGYEQYF.

The chain combines TRBV5-4 with TRBJ2-7; tentatively, D is TRBD1 (6 bases). The germline V gene has CDR1 SGHNT and CDR2 YYREEE (reference sequence). The CDR3 is made up of 14 amino acids. The ends were cut back, 5 bases at V and 5 bases at J, with 17 bases in the middle. CDR3 coding DNA: TGTGCCAGCAGAGATAGGGGGAGTCAGAACGAGCAGTACTTC. Protein product: CASRDRGSQNEQYF.

The genes are TRBV6-5 and TRBJ1-3; D remains unclear. CDR1 MNHEY and CDR2 SVGAGI come from the germline V gene. Trimming took off 2 bases at V and 4 bases at J, with 12 bases between the two ends. The CDR3 runs to 15 residues. The CDR3 coding sequence is TGTGCCAGCAGTTACGTGCCTCTGAGAGGAAACACCATATATTTT. Translation: CASSYVPLRGNTIYF.

The chain couples TRBV6-5 to TRBJ1-1; no clear D. The CDR3 length is 14 residues. Germline CDR1 and CDR2: MNHEY and SVGAGI. V was shortened by 7 bases and J by 1 base, with 13 bases between the two germline ends. The CDR3 sequence is CASNLARGNTEAFF. In DNA form, the CDR3 reads TGTGCCAGCAATCTTGCCAGAGGGAACACTGAAGCTTTCTTT.

V is TRBV10-3 and J is TRBJ2-7; the match to TRBD1 covers 8 bases. Trimming at V came to 0 bases and at J to 5 bases, leaving 6 bases not matched to a gene. Germline loops: CDR1 ENHRY, CDR2 SYGVKD. This CDR3 is 15 amino acids long. CDR3 sequence reads: CAISESARGRNEQYF. CDR3 nucleotide sequence: TGTGCCATCAGTGAGTCGGCCAGGGGGCGAAACGAGCAGTACTTC.

The chain is built from TRBV4-2 and TRBJ2-3, with D possibly TRBD2 on 6 matching bases. The germline V gene has CDR1 LGHNA and CDR2 YNFKEQ. V dropped 0 bases and J dropped 3 bases, with 19 bases sitting between them. This CDR3 is 18 amino acids long. CDR3 loop: CASSQDLFGGDRTDTQYF. As DNA, the CDR3 is TGTGCCAGCAGCCAAGATTTATTCGGCGGGGATCGGACAGATACGCAGTATTTT.

As DNA, the CDR3 is TGTGCCAGCAGTTTACGGCTAGCGGGAGTTTACACACACACAGATACGCAGTATTTT. This codes for CASSLRLAGVYTHTDTQYF. The rearrangement links TRBV28 to TRBJ2-3, with TRBD2 identical over 10 bases. V lost 2 bases and J lost 2; bases outside the gene matches: 13. The length of the CDR3 is 19 residues. The germline gives CDR1 MDHEN, CDR2 SYDVKM.

The V call is TRBV6-6, the J call TRBJ2-3; no clear D. V was cut by 5 bases and J by 5 bases, with 8 bases left in between. Germline-derived CDR1 and CDR2 are MNHNY and SVGAGI (reference sequence). The CDR3 loop spans 12 amino acids. For the CDR3, the DNA is TGTGCCAGCAGTCAGAGAGGAGATACGCAGTATTTT. Translated: CASSQRGDTQYF.

The chain couples TRBV5-1 to TRBJ2-5, with no clear D. This CDR3 has 15 amino acids. Germline V CDR1 and CDR2: SGHRS, YFSETQ. V lost 4 bases and J 1 base, leaving 14 bases between the germline ends. CDR3: CASSPVQYLQETQYF. The DNA for the CDR3 is TGCGCCAGCAGCCCTGTACAGTACCTCCAAGAGACCCAGTACTTC.